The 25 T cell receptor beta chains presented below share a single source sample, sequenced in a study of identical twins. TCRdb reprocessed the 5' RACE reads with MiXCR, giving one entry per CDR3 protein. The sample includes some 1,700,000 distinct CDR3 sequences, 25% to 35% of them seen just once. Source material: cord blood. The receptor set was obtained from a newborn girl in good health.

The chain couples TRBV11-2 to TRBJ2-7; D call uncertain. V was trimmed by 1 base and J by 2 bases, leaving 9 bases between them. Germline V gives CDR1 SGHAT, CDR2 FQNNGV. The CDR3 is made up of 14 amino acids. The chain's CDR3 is CASSLVRSPYEQYF. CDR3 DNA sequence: TGTGCCAGCAGCTTAGTCAGGAGCCCCTACGAGCAGTACTTC.

The CDR3 DNA reads as TGCAGTGCTAGACATGCCGTGGAGGAGACCCAGTACTTC. Translating it yields CSARHAVEETQYF. J is TRBJ2-4 and V is TRBV20-1; D is ambiguous. The assigned J gene may be wrong: the sequence end matches TRBJ2-5 better. Germline V gives CDR1 DFQATT, CDR2 SNEGSKA (reference sequence). This CDR3 spans 13 amino acids.

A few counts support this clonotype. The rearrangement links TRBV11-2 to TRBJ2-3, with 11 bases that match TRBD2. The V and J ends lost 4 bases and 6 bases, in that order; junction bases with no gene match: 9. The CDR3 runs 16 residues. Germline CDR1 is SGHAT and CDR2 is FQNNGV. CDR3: CASSSTGTSGRDTQYF. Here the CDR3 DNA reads TGTGCCAGCAGCTCCACGGGGACTAGCGGTAGGGATACGCAGTATTTT.

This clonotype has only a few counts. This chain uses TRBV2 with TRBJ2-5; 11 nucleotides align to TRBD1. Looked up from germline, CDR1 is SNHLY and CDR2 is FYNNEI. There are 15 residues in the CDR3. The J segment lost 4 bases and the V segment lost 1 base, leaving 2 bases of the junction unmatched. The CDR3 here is CASSEGTGGAETQYF. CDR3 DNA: TGTGCCAGCAGTGAAGGGACAGGGGGCGCAGAGACCCAGTACTTC.

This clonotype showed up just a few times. The CDR3 DNA follows: TGTGCCAGCAGGCCCCGACGCGGGAGTGGTTTCCTCACAGATACGCAGTATTTT. Translation: CASRPRRGSGFLTDTQYF. The V gene is TRBV12-3 or TRBV12-4, the J gene TRBJ2-3; 7 nucleotides match TRBD2. The CDR3 has 18 amino acids. V lost 6 bases and J lost 2; bases outside the gene matches: 17.

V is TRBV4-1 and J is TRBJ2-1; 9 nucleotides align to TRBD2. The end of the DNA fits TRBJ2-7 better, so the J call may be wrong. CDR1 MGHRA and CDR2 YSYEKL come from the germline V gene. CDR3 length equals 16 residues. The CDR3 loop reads CASSQDWTSEYNEQYF. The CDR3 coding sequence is TGCGCCAGCAGCCAAGACTGGACTAGCGAGTACAATGAGCAGTACTTC.

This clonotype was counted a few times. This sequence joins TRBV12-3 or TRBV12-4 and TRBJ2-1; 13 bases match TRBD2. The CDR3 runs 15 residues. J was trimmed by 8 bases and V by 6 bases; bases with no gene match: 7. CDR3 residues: CASSSGLAGIDEQFF. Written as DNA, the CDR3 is TGTGCCAGCAGCTCGGGACTAGCGGGAATAGATGAGCAGTTCTTC.

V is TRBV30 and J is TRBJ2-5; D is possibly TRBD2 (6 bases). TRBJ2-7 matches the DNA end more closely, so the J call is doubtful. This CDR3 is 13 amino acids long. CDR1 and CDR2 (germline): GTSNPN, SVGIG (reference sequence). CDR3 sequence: CAWSDSSEAEQYF. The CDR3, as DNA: TGTGCCTGGAGTGATTCTAGCGAGGCCGAGCAGTACTTC.

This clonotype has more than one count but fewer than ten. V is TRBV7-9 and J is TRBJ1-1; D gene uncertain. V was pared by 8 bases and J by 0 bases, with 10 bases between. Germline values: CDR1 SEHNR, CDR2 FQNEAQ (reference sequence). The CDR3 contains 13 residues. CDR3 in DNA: TGTGCCAGCTCCTACGACTTGAACACTGAAGCTTTCTTT. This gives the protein CASSYDLNTEAFF. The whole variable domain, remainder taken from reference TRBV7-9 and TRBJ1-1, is DTGVSQNPRHKITKRGQNVTFRCDPISEHNRLYWYRQTLGQGPEFLTYFQNEAQLEKSRLLSDRFSAERPKGSFSTLEIQRTEQGDSAMYLCASSYDLNTEAFFGQGTRLTVV.

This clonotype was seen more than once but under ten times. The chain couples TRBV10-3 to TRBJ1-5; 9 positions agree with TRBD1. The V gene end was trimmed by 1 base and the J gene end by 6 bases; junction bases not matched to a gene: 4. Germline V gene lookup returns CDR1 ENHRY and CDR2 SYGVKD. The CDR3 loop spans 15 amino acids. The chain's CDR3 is CAISEYGTGLQPQHF. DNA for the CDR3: TGTGCCATCAGTGAGTACGGGACAGGGCTTCAGCCCCAGCATTTT.

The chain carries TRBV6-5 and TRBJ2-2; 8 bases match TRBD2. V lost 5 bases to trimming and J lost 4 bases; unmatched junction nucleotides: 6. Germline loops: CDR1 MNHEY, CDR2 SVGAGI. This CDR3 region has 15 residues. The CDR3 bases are TGTGCCAGCAGTGTAATAGCGGGAACCACCGGGGAGCTGTTTTTT. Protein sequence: CASSVIAGTTGELFF.

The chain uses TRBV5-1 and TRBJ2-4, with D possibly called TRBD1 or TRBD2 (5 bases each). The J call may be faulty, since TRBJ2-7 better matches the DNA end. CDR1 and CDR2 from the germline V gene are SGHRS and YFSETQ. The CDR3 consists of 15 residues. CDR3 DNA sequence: TGCGCCAGCAGCTTGGTCCCTGGGGGATCGGTCGAGCAGTACTTC. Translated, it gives CASSLVPGGSVEQYF.

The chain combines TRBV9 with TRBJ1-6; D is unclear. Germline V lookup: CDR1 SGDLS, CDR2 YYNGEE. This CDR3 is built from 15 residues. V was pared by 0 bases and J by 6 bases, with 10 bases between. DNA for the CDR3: TGTGCCAGCAGCGTAGAACGGACGGCTAATTCACCCCTCCACTTT. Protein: CASSVERTANSPLHF.

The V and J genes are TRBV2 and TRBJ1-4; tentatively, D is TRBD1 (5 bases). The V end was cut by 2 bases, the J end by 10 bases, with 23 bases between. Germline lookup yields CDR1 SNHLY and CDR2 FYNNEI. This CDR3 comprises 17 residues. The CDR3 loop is CASSEFAGHRLGAKLFF. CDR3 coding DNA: TGTGCCAGCAGTGAATTCGCCGGACATCGCTTGGGTGCAAAACTGTTTTTT.

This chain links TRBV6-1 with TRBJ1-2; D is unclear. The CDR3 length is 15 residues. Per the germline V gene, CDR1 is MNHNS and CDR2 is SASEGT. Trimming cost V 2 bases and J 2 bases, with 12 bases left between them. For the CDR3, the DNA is TGTGCCAGCAGTGAACACAGACCTCGGAACTATGGCTACACCTTC. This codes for CASSEHRPRNYGYTF.

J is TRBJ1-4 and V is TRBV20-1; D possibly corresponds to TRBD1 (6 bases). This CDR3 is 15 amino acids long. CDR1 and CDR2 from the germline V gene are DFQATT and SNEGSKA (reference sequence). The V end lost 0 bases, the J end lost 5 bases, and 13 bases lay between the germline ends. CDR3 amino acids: CSARDLTRGNEKLFF. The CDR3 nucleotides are TGCAGTGCTAGAGATCTTACCAGGGGAAATGAAAAACTGTTTTTT.

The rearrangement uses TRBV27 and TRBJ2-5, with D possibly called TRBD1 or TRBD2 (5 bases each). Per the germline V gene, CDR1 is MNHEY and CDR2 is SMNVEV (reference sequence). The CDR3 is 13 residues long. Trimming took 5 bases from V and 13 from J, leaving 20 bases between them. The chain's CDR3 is CASSHNRGSRRYF. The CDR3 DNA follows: TGTGCCAGCAGTCATAACCGGGGCTCTAGGAGGTACTTC.

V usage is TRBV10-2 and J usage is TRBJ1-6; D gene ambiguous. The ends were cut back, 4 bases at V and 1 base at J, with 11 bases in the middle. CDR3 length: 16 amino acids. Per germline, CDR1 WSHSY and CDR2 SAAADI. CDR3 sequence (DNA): TGCGCCAGCAGTGTCTTGGGGTGGTCCTATAATTCACCCCTCCACTTT. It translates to CASSVLGWSYNSPLHF.

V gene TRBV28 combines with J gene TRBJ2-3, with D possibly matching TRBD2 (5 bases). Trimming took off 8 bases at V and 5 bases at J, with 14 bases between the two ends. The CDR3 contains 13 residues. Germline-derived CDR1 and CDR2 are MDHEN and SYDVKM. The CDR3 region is CASSTEREDTQYF. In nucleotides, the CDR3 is TGTGCCAGCTCCACAGAGAGGGAAGATACGCAGTATTTT.

DNA of the CDR3: TGTGCCAGCAGTTTGGGACAGCCGAGCTACACCTTC. It specifies CASSLGQPSYTF. The chain employs TRBV12-3 or TRBV12-4 and TRBJ1-2, with 7 bases fitting TRBD1. V was pared by 3 bases and J by 9 bases, with 4 bases of the junction left unmatched. The CDR3 is 12 residues long.

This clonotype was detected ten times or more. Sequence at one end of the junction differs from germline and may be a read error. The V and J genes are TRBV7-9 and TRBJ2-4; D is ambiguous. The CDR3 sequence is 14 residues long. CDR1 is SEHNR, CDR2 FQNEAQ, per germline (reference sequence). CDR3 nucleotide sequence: TGTGCTAGCAGCTTAAGTGGGGCCAAAAACATTCAGTACTTC. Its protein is CASSLSGAKNIQYF.

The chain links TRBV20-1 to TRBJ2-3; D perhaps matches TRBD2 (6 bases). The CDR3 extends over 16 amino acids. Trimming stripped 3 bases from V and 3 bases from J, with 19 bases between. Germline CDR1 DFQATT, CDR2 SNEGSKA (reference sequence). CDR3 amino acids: CSASSGTHPLTDTQYF. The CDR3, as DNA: TGCAGTGCTAGCTCCGGGACTCACCCTCTGACAGATACGCAGTATTTT.

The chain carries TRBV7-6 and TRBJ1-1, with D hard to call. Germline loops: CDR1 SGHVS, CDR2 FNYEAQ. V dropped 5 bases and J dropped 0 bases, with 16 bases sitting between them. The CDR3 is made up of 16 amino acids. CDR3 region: CASSLYSQPLNTEAFF. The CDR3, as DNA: TGTGCCAGCAGCCTTTACAGCCAACCCTTGAACACTGAAGCTTTCTTT.

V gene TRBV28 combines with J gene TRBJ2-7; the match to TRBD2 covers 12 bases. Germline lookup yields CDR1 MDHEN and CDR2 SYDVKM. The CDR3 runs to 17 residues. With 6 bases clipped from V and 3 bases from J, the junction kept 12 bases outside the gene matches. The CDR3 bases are TGTGCCAGCAGGACCAAATCTAGCGGGAGGGCTATCTACGAGCAGTACTTC. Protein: CASRTKSSGRAIYEQYF.

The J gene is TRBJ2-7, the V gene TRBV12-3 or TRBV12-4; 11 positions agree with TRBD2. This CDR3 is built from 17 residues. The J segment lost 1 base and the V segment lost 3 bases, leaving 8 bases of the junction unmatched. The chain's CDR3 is CASSFVAGGPLSYEQYF. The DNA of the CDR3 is TGTGCCAGCAGTTTCGTAGCGGGAGGGCCCCTATCCTACGAGCAGTACTTC.